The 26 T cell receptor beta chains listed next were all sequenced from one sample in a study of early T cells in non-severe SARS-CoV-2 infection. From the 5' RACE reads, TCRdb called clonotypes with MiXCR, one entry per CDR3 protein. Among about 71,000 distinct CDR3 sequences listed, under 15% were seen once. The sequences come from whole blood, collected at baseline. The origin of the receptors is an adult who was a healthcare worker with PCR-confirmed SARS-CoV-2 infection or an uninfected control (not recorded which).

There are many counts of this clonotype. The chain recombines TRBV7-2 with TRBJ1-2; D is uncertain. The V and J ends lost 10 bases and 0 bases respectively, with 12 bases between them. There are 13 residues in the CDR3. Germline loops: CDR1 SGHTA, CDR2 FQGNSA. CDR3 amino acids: CATFFLANYGYTF. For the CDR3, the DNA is TGTGCCACCTTCTTCTTGGCTAACTATGGCTACACCTTC.

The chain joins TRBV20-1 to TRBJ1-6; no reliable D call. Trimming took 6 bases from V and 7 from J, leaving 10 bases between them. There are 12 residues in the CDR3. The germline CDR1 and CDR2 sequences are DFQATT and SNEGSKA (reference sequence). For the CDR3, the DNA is TGCAGTGCACGAATAGGCAATTCACCCCTCCACTTT. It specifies CSARIGNSPLHF.

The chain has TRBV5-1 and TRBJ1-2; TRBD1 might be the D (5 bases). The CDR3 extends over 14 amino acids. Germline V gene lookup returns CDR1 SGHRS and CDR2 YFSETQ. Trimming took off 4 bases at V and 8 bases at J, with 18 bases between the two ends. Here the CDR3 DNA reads TGCGCCAGCAGCAGATTACAGGACCACGAGGGCTACACCTTC. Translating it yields CASSRLQDHEGYTF.

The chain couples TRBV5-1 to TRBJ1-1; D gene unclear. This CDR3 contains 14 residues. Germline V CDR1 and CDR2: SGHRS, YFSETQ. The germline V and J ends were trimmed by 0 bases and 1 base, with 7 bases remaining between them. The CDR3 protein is CASSLVPGNTEAFF. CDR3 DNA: TGCGCCAGCAGCTTGGTTCCGGGGAACACTGAAGCTTTCTTT.

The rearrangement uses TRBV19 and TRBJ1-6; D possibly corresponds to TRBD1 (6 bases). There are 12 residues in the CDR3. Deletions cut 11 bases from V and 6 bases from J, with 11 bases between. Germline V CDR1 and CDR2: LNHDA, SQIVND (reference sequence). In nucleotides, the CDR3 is TGTGCCTCCAAGGACAGTAATTCACCCCTCCACTTT. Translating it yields CASKDSNSPLHF.

The CDR3: CASTRPDYEEQFF. The CDR3 nucleotides read TGTGCCAGCACCCGGCCCGACTATGAGGAGCAGTTCTTC. The chain is built from TRBV2 and TRBJ2-1, with D perhaps TRBD2 (5 bases). Trimming shortened V by 7 bases and J by 10 bases, and 17 bases separated the two germline ends. The CDR3 loop spans 13 amino acids. Germline CDR1 and CDR2: SNHLY and FYNNEI. Based on the CDR3 plus reference TRBV2 and TRBJ2-1, the full variable domain is EPEVTQTPSHQVTQMGQEVILRCVPISNHLYFYWYRQILGQKVEFLVSFYNNEISEKSEIFDDQFSVERPDGSNFTLKIRSTKLEDSAMYFCASTRPDYEEQFFGPGTRLTVL.

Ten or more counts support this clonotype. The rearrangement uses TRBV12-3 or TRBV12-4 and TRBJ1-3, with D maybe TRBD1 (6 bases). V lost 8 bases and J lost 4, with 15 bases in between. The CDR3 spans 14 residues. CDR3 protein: CASFGVQGGNTIYF. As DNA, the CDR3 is TGTGCCAGCTTCGGGGTCCAGGGGGGAAACACCATATATTTT.

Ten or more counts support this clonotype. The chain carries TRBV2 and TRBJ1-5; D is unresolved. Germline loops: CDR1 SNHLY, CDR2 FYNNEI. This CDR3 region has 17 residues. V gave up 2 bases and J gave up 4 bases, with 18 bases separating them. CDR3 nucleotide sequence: TGTGCCAGCAGTGAAATGTCTCCCAAGGGCCGGAATCAGCCCCAGCATTTT. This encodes CASSEMSPKGRNQPQHF. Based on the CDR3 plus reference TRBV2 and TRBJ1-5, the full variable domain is EPEVTQTPSHQVTQMGQEVILRCVPISNHLYFYWYRQILGQKVEFLVSFYNNEISEKSEIFDDQFSVERPDGSNFTLKIRSTKLEDSAMYFCASSEMSPKGRNQPQHFGDGTRLSIL.

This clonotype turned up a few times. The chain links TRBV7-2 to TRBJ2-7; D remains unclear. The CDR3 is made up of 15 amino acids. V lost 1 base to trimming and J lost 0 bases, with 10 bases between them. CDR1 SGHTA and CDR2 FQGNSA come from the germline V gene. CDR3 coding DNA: TGTGCCAGCAGCTTAGAGATAAACCCCTCCTACGAGCAGTACTTC. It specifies CASSLEINPSYEQYF.

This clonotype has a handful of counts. CDR3 coding DNA: TGTGCCAGCAGCCCTTGGGTCCCCGGGACAGGGGGCGGGAAGACCCAGTACTTC. It specifies CASSPWVPGTGGGKTQYF. The V call is TRBV6-1, the J call TRBJ2-5; 12 nucleotides line up with TRBD1. The CDR3 spans 18 residues. Per the germline V gene, CDR1 is MNHNS and CDR2 is SASEGT. Trimming took 6 bases from V and 6 from J; bases not matched to a gene: 17.

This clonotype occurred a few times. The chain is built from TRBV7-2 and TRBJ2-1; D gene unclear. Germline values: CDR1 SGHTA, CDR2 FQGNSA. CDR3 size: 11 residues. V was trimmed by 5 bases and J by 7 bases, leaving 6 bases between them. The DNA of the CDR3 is TGTGCCAGCAGCCTCCTAAATGAGCAGTTCTTC. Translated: CASSLLNEQFF.

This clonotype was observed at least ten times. The CDR3 loop reads CAISFGGGSYNEQFF. The CDR3 DNA reads as TGTGCCATCTCCTTCGGGGGGGGCTCCTACAATGAGCAGTTCTTC. This chain uses TRBV6-1 with TRBJ2-1, with 8 bases aligning to TRBD2. V shed 10 bases, J shed 0 bases, and the junction held 8 bases outside the gene matches. Germline values: CDR1 MNHNS, CDR2 SASEGT. There are 15 residues in the CDR3.

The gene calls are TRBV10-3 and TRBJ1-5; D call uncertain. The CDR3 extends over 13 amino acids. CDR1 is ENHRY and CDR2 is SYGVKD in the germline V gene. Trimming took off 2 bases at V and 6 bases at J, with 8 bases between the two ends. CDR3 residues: CAISETPTQPQHF. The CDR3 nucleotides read TGTGCCATCAGTGAGACCCCCACTCAGCCCCAGCATTTT.

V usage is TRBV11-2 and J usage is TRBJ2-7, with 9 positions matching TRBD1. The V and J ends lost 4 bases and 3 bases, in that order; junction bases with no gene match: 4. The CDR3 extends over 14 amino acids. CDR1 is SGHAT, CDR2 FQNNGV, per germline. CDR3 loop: CASSSGQGNYEQYF. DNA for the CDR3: TGTGCCAGCAGCTCGGGACAGGGTAACTACGAGCAGTACTTC.

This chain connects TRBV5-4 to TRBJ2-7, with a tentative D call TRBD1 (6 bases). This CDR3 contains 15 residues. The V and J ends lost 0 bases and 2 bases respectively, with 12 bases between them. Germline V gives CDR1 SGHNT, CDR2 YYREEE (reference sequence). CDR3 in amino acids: CASSLAGTSTYEQYF. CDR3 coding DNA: TGTGCCAGCAGCTTGGCCGGGACAAGTACCTACGAGCAGTACTTC.

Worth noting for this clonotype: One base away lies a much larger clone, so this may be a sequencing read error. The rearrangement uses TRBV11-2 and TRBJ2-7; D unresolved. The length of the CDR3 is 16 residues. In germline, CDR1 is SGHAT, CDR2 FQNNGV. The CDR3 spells CTSSLGFKPPDYEQYF. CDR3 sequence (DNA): TGTACCAGCAGCTTAGGGTTTAAGCCCCCCGACTACGAGCAGTACTTC.

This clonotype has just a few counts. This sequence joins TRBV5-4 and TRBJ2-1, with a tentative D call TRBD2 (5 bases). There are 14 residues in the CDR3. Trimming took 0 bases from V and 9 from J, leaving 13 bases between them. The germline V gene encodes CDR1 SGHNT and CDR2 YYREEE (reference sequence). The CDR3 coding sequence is TGTGCCAGCAGCTTGGTTCTCGGGGTGGGTGAGCAGTTCTTC. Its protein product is CASSLVLGVGEQFF.

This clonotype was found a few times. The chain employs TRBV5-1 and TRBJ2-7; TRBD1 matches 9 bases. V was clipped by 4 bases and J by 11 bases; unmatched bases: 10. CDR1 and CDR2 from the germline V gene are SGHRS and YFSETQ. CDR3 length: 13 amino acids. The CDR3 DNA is TGCGCCAGCAGCCCCGGGGACAGGGTGATGAAGTACTTC. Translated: CASSPGDRVMKYF.

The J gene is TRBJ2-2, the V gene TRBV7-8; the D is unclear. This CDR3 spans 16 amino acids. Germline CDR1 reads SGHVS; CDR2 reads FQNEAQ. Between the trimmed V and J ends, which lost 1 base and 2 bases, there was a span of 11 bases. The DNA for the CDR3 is TGTGCCAGCAGCTTAGAGGGAACCTTTAACACCGGGGAGCTGTTTTTT. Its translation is CASSLEGTFNTGELFF.

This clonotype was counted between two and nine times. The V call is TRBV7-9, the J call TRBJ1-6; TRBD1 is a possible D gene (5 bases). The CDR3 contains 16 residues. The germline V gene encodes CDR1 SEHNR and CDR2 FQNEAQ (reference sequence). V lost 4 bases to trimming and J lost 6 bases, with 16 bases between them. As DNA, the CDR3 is TGTGCCAGCAGCTCGTCTGCGGGGGAACTTAATTCACCCCTCCACTTT. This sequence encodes CASSSSAGELNSPLHF.

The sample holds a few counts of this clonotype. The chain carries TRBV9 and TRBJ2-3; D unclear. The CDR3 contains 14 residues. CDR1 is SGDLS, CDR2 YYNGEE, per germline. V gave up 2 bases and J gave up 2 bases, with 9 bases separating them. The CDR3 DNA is TGTGCCAGCAGCGTGAACCCCTACACAGATACGCAGTATTTT. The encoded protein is CASSVNPYTDTQYF.

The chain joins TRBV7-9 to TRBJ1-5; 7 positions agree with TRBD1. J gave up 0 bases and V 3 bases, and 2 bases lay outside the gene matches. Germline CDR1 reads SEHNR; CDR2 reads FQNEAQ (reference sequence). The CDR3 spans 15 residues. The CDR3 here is CASSLGQPSNQPQHF. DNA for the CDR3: TGTGCCAGCAGCTTGGGACAGCCTAGCAATCAGCCCCAGCATTTT.

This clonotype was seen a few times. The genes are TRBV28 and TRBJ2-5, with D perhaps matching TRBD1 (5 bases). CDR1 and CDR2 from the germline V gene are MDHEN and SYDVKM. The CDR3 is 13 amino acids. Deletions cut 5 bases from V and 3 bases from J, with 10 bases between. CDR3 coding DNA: TGTGCCAGCAGTCCAGACAGTAAAGAGACCCAGTACTTC. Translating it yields CASSPDSKETQYF.

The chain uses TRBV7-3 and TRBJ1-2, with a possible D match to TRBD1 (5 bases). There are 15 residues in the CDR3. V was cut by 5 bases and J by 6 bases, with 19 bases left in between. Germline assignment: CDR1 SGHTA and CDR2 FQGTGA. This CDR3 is CASSPDAGAYDGYTF. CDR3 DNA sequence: TGTGCCAGCAGCCCAGACGCTGGGGCCTATGATGGCTACACCTTC.

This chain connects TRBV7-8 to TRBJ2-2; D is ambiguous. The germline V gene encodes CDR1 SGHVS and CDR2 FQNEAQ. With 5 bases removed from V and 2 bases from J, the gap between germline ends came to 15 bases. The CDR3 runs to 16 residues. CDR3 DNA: TGTGCCAGCAGCGCGCCCATCCAAGTTAACACCGGGGAGCTGTTTTTT. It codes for CASSAPIQVNTGELFF. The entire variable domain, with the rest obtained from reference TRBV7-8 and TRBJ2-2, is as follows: GAGVSQSPRYKVAKRGQDVALRCDPISGHVSLFWYQQALGQGPEFLTYFQNEAQLDKSGLPSDRFFAERPEGSVSTLKIQRTQQEDSAVYLCASSAPIQVNTGELFFGEGSRLTVL.

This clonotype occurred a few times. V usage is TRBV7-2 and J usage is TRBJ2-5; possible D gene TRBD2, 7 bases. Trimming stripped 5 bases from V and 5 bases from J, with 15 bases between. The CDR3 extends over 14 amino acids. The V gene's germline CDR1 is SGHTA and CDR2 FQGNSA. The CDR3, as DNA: TGTGCCAGCAGCCTCGGGGGGCAGACGGAGACCCAGTACTTC. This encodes CASSLGGQTETQYF.